This passage covers 31 T cell receptor beta chains from one sample sequenced in a study of early T cells in non-severe SARS-CoV-2 infection. MiXCR, run by TCRdb on the 5' RACE reads, gives a single entry per CDR3 protein. The sample carries roughly 52,000 distinct CDR3 sequences, around 6.5% recorded once. The source was whole blood, collected at baseline. Receptors were obtained from an adult who was a healthcare worker with PCR-confirmed SARS-CoV-2 infection or an uninfected control (not recorded which).

DNA of the CDR3: TGCAGTGCTAGAGTTCCCACTAAAGTGGAGACCCAGTACTTC. It specifies CSARVPTKVETQYF. This sequence joins TRBV20-1 and TRBJ2-5; D remains ambiguous. Germline V gene lookup returns CDR1 DFQATT and CDR2 SNEGSKA (reference sequence). The CDR3 consists of 14 residues. With 1 base removed from V and 5 bases from J, the gap between germline ends came to 14 bases.

With respect to this clonotype: A much larger clone lies a single base off, so this may be a read error. The chain has TRBV20-1 and TRBJ2-7; the match to TRBD2 covers 7 bases. V trimming: 0 bases; J trimming: 0 bases; junction bases outside the gene matches: 5. This CDR3 comprises 15 residues. Germline values: CDR1 DFQATT, CDR2 SNEGSKA (reference sequence). The CDR3 protein is CSARELADTSYEQYF. In DNA, the CDR3 is TGCAGTGCTAGAGAGCTAGCGGACACCTCCTACGAGCAGTACTTC.

V is TRBV28 and J is TRBJ2-7; D is undetermined. This CDR3 is built from 11 residues. Trimming pared 6 bases from V and 6 bases from J, leaving 9 bases between. Germline CDR1 reads MDHEN; CDR2 reads SYDVKM. The CDR3 nucleotides are TGTGCCAGCAGGAGGTCGGCCGAGCAGTACTTC. It yields the protein CASRRSAEQYF.

This clonotype was seen many times. This sequence joins TRBV20-1 and TRBJ1-2; D is perhaps TRBD1 (5 bases). The V gene's germline CDR1 is DFQATT and CDR2 SNEGSKA (reference sequence). This CDR3 is 13 amino acids long. V gave up 5 bases and J gave up 0 bases, with 10 bases separating them. CDR3 nucleotide sequence: TGCAGTGCTCGGACGGGGCCTAACTATGGCTACACCTTC. It translates to CSARTGPNYGYTF.

This clonotype was counted only a few times. The rearrangement uses TRBV28 and TRBJ1-6; tentative D call: TRBD1 (5 bases). V gave up 2 bases and J gave up 7 bases, with 9 bases separating them. The germline V gene has CDR1 MDHEN and CDR2 SYDVKM. CDR3 length: 14 residues. The CDR3 here is CASSLSDRNSPLHF. The CDR3 nucleotides are TGTGCCAGCAGTTTAAGTGACAGAAATTCACCCCTCCACTTT. Full variable domain (rest looked up from reference TRBV28 and TRBJ1-6): DVKVTQSSRYLVKRTGEKVFLECVQDMDHENMFWYRQDPGLGLRLIYFSYDVKMKEKGDIPEGYSVSREKKERFSLILESASTNQTSMYLCASSLSDRNSPLHFGNGTRLTVT.

This clonotype was counted ten times or more. The V and J genes are TRBV7-9 and TRBJ1-1, with a weak D call TRBD1 (5 bases). Germline V gives CDR1 SEHNR, CDR2 FQNEAQ (reference sequence). CDR3 size: 16 residues. V was pared by 2 bases and J by 4 bases, with 17 bases between. The chain's CDR3 is CASSLRRGDWATEAFF. The CDR3 nucleotides read TGTGCCAGCAGCTTACGCCGGGGGGATTGGGCCACTGAAGCTTTCTTT.

This clonotype was seen repeatedly, ten times or more. Mismatch with germline at one junction end may stem from a read error. V and J are TRBV4-3 and TRBJ1-3; the D is unclear. Per the germline V gene, CDR1 is LGHNA and CDR2 is YSLEER. The CDR3 totals 18 residues. The CDR3: CASSQAGVGQSSENTIYF. The CDR3 DNA reads as TGCGCCAGCAGCCAAGCGGGAGTGGGCCAGAGCTCTGAAAACACCATATATTTT.

This clonotype was observed at least ten times. The J gene is TRBJ2-7, the V gene TRBV6-5; weak D call: TRBD1 (6 bases). V shed 0 bases and J shed 6 bases, with 15 bases lying between them. Germline V gene sequence: CDR1 MNHEY, CDR2 SVGAGI. CDR3 length equals 15 residues. The CDR3 reads CASSYSKQGRSEQYF. The CDR3 nucleotides read TGTGCCAGCAGTTACTCGAAACAGGGAAGGAGCGAGCAGTACTTC.

This clonotype occurred many times. The chain uses TRBV29-1 and TRBJ2-7, with 11 positions matching TRBD2. The CDR3 is 14 amino acids. J gave up 2 bases and V 7 bases, and 7 bases lay outside the gene matches. Germline V lookup: CDR1 SQVTM, CDR2 ANQGSEA. The CDR3 here is CSGLPTSGTYEQYF. For the CDR3, the DNA is TGCAGCGGCCTCCCGACTAGCGGGACCTACGAGCAGTACTTC.

This clonotype has a count of ten or more. J is TRBJ2-7 and V is TRBV20-1, with D unresolved. This CDR3 comprises 13 residues. CDR1 DFQATT and CDR2 SNEGSKA come from the germline V gene (reference sequence). V gave up 2 bases and J gave up 3 bases, with 11 bases separating them. The CDR3 sequence is CSARSPTVYEQYF. In DNA form, the CDR3 reads TGCAGTGCTAGAAGCCCGACCGTCTACGAGCAGTACTTC.

In this sample, this clonotype turned up a few times. V is TRBV18 and J is TRBJ1-4; D is unclear. Germline loops: CDR1 KGHSH, CDR2 LQKENI. The V and J ends lost 2 bases and 5 bases respectively, with 9 bases between them. This CDR3 is 14 amino acids long. The CDR3 coding sequence is TGTGCCAGCTCACCAGGAGGAGGGAATGAAAAACTGTTTTTT. This gives the protein CASSPGGGNEKLFF. The full variable domain, with the rest looked up from reference TRBV18 and TRBJ1-4, is NAGVMQNPRHLVRRRGQEARLRCSPMKGHSHVYWYRQLPEEGLKFMVYLQKENIIDESGMPKERFSAEFPKEGPSILRIQQVVRGDSAAYFCASSPGGGNEKLFFGSGTQLSVL.

This clonotype occurred a few times. The rearrangement links TRBV5-1 to TRBJ2-3, with TRBD1 matching 10 bases. The CDR3 has 15 amino acids. The trim removed 4 bases at V and 7 bases at J, leaving 9 bases unmatched. Germline CDR1 is SGHRS and CDR2 is YFSETQ. The CDR3 sequence is CASSRGTGAGNTQYF. The CDR3 DNA sequence: TGCGCCAGCAGCAGGGGGACAGGGGCTGGAAATACGCAGTATTTT.

The sample holds a few counts of this clonotype. The CDR3 sequence is CATSDDRPGDQPQHF. The CDR3 DNA is TGTGCCACCAGTGATGACCGTCCAGGGGATCAGCCCCAGCATTTT. The rearrangement uses TRBV24-1 and TRBJ1-5; the D gene is possibly TRBD1 (6 bases). The V end was cut by 3 bases, the J end by 5 bases, with 13 bases between. This CDR3 has 15 amino acids. Germline assignment: CDR1 KGHDR and CDR2 SFDVKD.

This clonotype was seen a handful of times. The chain recombines TRBV28 with TRBJ2-1; D call uncertain. CDR3 length: 10 amino acids. CDR1 and CDR2 from the germline V gene are MDHEN and SYDVKM. Deletions cut 5 bases from V and 7 bases from J, with 3 bases between. The CDR3, as DNA: TGTGCCAGCAGTCGGAATGAGCAGTTCTTC. This translates into CASSRNEQFF. The full variable domain, completed using reference TRBV28 and TRBJ2-1, is DVKVTQSSRYLVKRTGEKVFLECVQDMDHENMFWYRQDPGLGLRLIYFSYDVKMKEKGDIPEGYSVSREKKERFSLILESASTNQTSMYLCASSRNEQFFGPGTRLTVL.

This clonotype was seen at least ten times. V gene TRBV6-5 combines with J gene TRBJ2-7; no firm D call. V lost 2 bases and J lost 0, with 8 bases in between. The CDR3 has 14 residues. Germline CDR1 and CDR2: MNHEY and SVGAGI. The CDR3 nucleotides read TGTGCCAGCAGTTACCACGGGTCCTCCTACGAGCAGTACTTC. As protein: CASSYHGSSYEQYF.

This clonotype has at least ten counts. The chain couples TRBV29-1 to TRBJ2-1; possibly TRBD2 for D (5 bases). This CDR3 region has 13 residues. V dropped 5 bases and J dropped 1 base, with 9 bases sitting between them. Germline V gives CDR1 SQVTM, CDR2 ANQGSEA. CDR3 DNA sequence: TGCAGCGTTCCGGGGAATTCCTACAATGAGCAGTTCTTC. This gives the protein CSVPGNSYNEQFF.

In nucleotides, the CDR3 is TGCGCCAGCAGTCCTAGCGGGGGTTCAGCGGAGACCCAGTACTTC. Translating gives CASSPSGGSAETQYF. The chain carries TRBV5-1 and TRBJ2-5; TRBD2 agrees at 10 bases. CDR1 is SGHRS, CDR2 YFSETQ, per germline. The trim removed 5 bases at V and 5 bases at J, leaving 9 bases unmatched. The CDR3 is 15 amino acids.

This clonotype was found a few times. V and J are TRBV11-3 and TRBJ2-1; no reliable D call. V was shortened by 4 bases and J by 5 bases, with 9 bases between the two germline ends. Germline V gives CDR1 SGHNT, CDR2 YENEEA. The CDR3 extends over 13 amino acids. Here the CDR3 reads CASSSRADNEQFF. The CDR3 nucleotides are TGTGCCAGCAGCTCTAGGGCCGACAATGAGCAGTTCTTC.

The table lists this clonotype with a few counts. This sequence joins TRBV20-1 and TRBJ2-7, with 9 positions matching TRBD1. The V segment lost 3 bases and the J segment 2 bases; nucleotides outside the gene matches: 2. This CDR3 region has 13 residues. Per the germline V gene, CDR1 is DFQATT and CDR2 is SNEGSKA (reference sequence). The CDR3 region has the DNA TGCAGTGCTAGGACAGGGGGACCCTACGAGCAGTACTTC. This codes for CSARTGGPYEQYF.

At least ten counts were recorded for this clonotype. The chain recombines TRBV11-2 with TRBJ2-5; 7 bases match TRBD2. Germline CDR1 is SGHAT and CDR2 is FQNNGV. V gave up 1 base and J gave up 0 bases; unmatched junction bases: 5. The CDR3 spans 16 residues. This CDR3 reads CASSLGLADHQETQYF. The DNA of the CDR3 is TGTGCCAGCAGCTTAGGTCTAGCGGACCACCAAGAGACCCAGTACTTC.

The chain links TRBV6-6 to TRBJ1-6; D perhaps matches TRBD1 (6 bases). Germline V gene data show CDR1 as MNHNY and CDR2 as SVGAGI (reference sequence). The CDR3 loop spans 17 amino acids. Trimming stripped 1 base from V and 7 bases from J, with 17 bases between. CDR3 residues: CASSYYSRGGQNSPLHF. The CDR3 nucleotides read TGTGCCAGCAGTTACTATTCCAGGGGAGGGCAAAATTCACCCCTCCACTTT.

This clonotype was seen just once. The junction and the germline gene differ at one end; a read error may be behind it. The V gene is TRBV6-5, the J gene TRBJ2-3; 12 positions match TRBD2. The CDR3 contains 18 residues. Germline V CDR1 and CDR2: MNHEY, SVGAGI. CDR3 bases: TGTGCTAGCAGTTACACTAGCGGGGGGTACTCAGCCACAGATACGCAGTATTTT. Its translation is CASSYTSGGYSATDTQYF.

This clonotype showed up just a few times. The chain combines TRBV19 with TRBJ1-2, with a possible D match to TRBD1 (6 bases). The length of the CDR3 is 16 residues. V gave up 7 bases and J gave up 7 bases, with 25 bases separating them. Germline V gene lookup returns CDR1 LNHDA and CDR2 SQIVND (reference sequence). The CDR3 DNA reads as TGTGCCAGTAAAGGACGGGGGGCGCGAACTTTGGGTGGCTACACCTTC. Translation gives CASKGRGARTLGGYTF. The whole variable domain, filled in from reference TRBV19 and TRBJ1-2, reads DGGITQSPKYLFRKEGQNVTLSCEQNLNHDAMYWYRQDPGQGLRLIYYSQIVNDFQKGDIAEGYSVSREKKESFPLTVTSAQKNPTAFYLCASKGRGARTLGGYTFGSGTRLTVV.

This clonotype appeared many times. The J gene is TRBJ2-2, the V gene TRBV19; D is undetermined. The CDR3 runs to 14 residues. Germline assignment: CDR1 LNHDA and CDR2 SQIVND (reference sequence). V lost 6 bases and J lost 6, with 14 bases in between. CDR3 nucleotides: TGTGCCAGTAGCTACAGAATGGAGTCCGGGGAGCTGTTTTTT. Its translation is CASSYRMESGELFF.

This clonotype occurred many times. The genes are TRBV5-6 and TRBJ1-4; D not resolved. CDR1 SGHDT and CDR2 YYEEEE come from the germline V gene. The CDR3 extends over 14 amino acids. With 0 bases removed from V and 5 bases from J, the gap between germline ends came to 8 bases. The CDR3 protein is CASSLAARNEKLFF. DNA for the CDR3: TGTGCCAGCAGCTTGGCGGCCAGAAATGAAAAACTGTTTTTT.

The chain couples TRBV5-1 to TRBJ1-2, with TRBD1 matching over 11 bases. Per the germline V gene, CDR1 is SGHRS and CDR2 is YFSETQ. After removal of 5 bases from V and 2 bases from J, the junction contained 5 bases not matched to a gene. This CDR3 is 15 amino acids long. The CDR3 DNA is TGCGCCAGCAGGCGGACAGGGGGCTACAACTATGGCTACACCTTC. Amino acids: CASRRTGGYNYGYTF.

This clonotype is labeled as medium-sized. The rearrangement uses TRBV11-3 and TRBJ2-6; TRBD1 matches at 8 bases. This CDR3 is built from 16 residues. Germline V gene data show CDR1 as SGHNT and CDR2 as YENEEA. The trim removed 3 bases at V and 1 base at J, leaving 2 bases unmatched. The CDR3 nucleotides are TGTGCCAGCAGCTTCGGGACAGGATCTGGGGCCAACGTCCTGACTTTC. It is translated as CASSFGTGSGANVLTF.

This clonotype was detected a few times. The genes are TRBV12-3 or TRBV12-4 and TRBJ1-4, with D maybe TRBD1 (6 bases). The germline V and J ends were trimmed by 4 bases and 6 bases, with 15 bases remaining between them. The CDR3 is made up of 15 amino acids. CDR3 region: CASSSSGEFDEKLFF. The CDR3 coding sequence is TGTGCCAGCAGTTCATCAGGGGAATTCGATGAAAAACTGTTTTTT.

This clonotype has at least ten counts. The chain couples TRBV10-1 to TRBJ1-1, with D unresolved. V gave up 6 bases and J gave up 3 bases, with 14 bases separating them. The CDR3 has 14 amino acids. Germline CDR1 WNHNN, CDR2 SYGVQD (reference sequence). The CDR3 DNA follows: TGCGCCAGCAGCGTAAGAGTCGGGGACACTGAAGCTTTCTTT. Its translation is CASSVRVGDTEAFF.

This clonotype was counted ten times or more. The chain has TRBV19 and TRBJ2-3; D is undetermined. Per germline, CDR1 LNHDA and CDR2 SQIVND (reference sequence). The CDR3 length is 13 residues. Trimming stripped 5 bases from V and 4 bases from J, with 10 bases between. DNA for the CDR3: TGTGCCAGTAGTTCCCGTTGGGCAGATACGCAGTATTTT. Residues: CASSSRWADTQYF.

This clonotype was recorded many times. This chain connects TRBV9 to TRBJ1-5; 7 bases line up with TRBD1. J lost 4 bases, V lost 0 bases, and 7 bases had no gene match. The CDR3 sequence is 16 residues long. Germline lookup yields CDR1 SGDLS and CDR2 YYNGEE. CDR3: CASSVGSDRANQPQHF. The CDR3 DNA reads as TGTGCCAGCAGCGTAGGTTCTGACAGGGCTAATCAGCCCCAGCATTTT.